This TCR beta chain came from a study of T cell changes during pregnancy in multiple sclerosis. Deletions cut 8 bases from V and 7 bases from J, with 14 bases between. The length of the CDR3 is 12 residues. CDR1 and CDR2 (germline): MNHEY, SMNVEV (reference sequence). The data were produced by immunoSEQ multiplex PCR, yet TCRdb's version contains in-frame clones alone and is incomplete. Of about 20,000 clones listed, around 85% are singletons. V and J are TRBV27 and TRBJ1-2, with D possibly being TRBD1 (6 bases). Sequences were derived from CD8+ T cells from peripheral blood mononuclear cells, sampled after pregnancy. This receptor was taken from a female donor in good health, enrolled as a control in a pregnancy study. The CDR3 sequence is CASSTGTSGYTF. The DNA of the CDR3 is TGTGCCAGCTCGACAGGTACCTCTGGCTACACCTTC.